What follows are 24 T cell receptor beta chains derived from one specimen sequenced in a study of blood T cell repertoires in COVID-19. Some clones are missing from TCRdb's copy, which holds only in-frame ones; the method was immunoSEQ multiplex PCR. The sample lists hundreds of thousands of clones; about four fifths were seen once. The sample comprised peripheral blood. Receptor source: a woman in her forties or fifties with acute or convalescent COVID-19.

This sequence joins TRBV7-2 and TRBJ1-2, with 9 bases identical to TRBD1. The CDR3 runs to 17 residues. CDR1 and CDR2 from the germline V gene are SGHTA and FQGNSA. Trimming removed 1 base from V and 3 bases from J; junction bases left unmatched: 9. This CDR3 is CASSLGIGGQGDYGYTF. The CDR3 region has the DNA TGTGCCAGCAGCTTAGGCATAGGGGGACAGGGCGACTATGGCTACACCTTC.

Remarks on this clone: This specimen includes other DNA sequences encoding the same CDR3. The genes are TRBV15 and TRBJ1-4; no clear D. The CDR3 has 14 residues. V lost 0 bases to trimming and J lost 5 bases, with 7 bases between them. CDR1 is LNHNV and CDR2 is YYDKDF in the germline V gene (reference sequence). CDR3 DNA: TGTGCCACCAGCAGAGATCTTGTCAATGAAAAACTGTTTTTT. Translated, it gives CATSRDLVNEKLFF.

In this sample, this clone turned up a few times. The chain joins TRBV4-2 to TRBJ2-5; TRBD2 might be the D (6 bases). The ends were cut back, 7 bases at V and 4 bases at J, with 25 bases in the middle. The germline CDR1 and CDR2 sequences are LGHNA and YNFKEQ. The CDR3 spans 17 residues. CDR3 DNA: TGTGCCAGCACTCTCACGGGGGACCCGGCAAGGGGAGAGACCCAGTACTTC. Its translation: CASTLTGDPARGETQYF.

There are many counts of this clone. The J gene is TRBJ1-1, the V gene TRBV11-2; D perhaps matches TRBD1 (6 bases). Germline V gene data show CDR1 as SGHAT and CDR2 as FQNNGV. CDR3 size: 12 residues. The V end was cut by 6 bases, the J end by 13 bases, with 18 bases between. The CDR3 reads CASRPTGRGVFF. The DNA for the CDR3 is TGTGCCAGCAGACCGACAGGCAGAGGGGTTTTCTTT.

The V and J genes are TRBV2 and TRBJ1-2, with 12 bases matching TRBD1. This CDR3 is built from 15 residues. The V gene's germline CDR1 is SNHLY and CDR2 FYNNEI. V was clipped by 5 bases and J by 2 bases; unmatched bases: 3. CDR3 nucleotides: TGTGCCAGCAGTCTTGGGACAGGGGGCAACTATGGCTACACCTTC. Amino acid sequence: CASSLGTGGNYGYTF.

The chain couples TRBV27 to TRBJ2-1, with D maybe TRBD2 (6 bases). Germline V gene sequence: CDR1 MNHEY, CDR2 SMNVEV (reference sequence). V lost 5 bases and J lost 2, with 13 bases in between. The length of the CDR3 is 15 residues. CDR3 DNA sequence: TGTGCCAGCAGTCATCAGACGGGGGCCTACAATGAGCAGTTCTTC. It specifies CASSHQTGAYNEQFF.

The CDR3 coding sequence is TGCGCCAGCAGCTTGGACCCCGGGACAGAGTATAATTCACCCCTCCACTTT. This translates into CASSLDPGTEYNSPLHF. The chain carries TRBV5-1 and TRBJ1-6; 7 positions agree with TRBD1. CDR3 length: 17 residues. Germline V gene sequence: CDR1 SGHRS, CDR2 YFSETQ. The V gene end was trimmed by 0 bases and the J gene end by 4 bases; junction bases not matched to a gene: 7.

The gene calls are TRBV9 and TRBJ2-7; tentative D call: TRBD2 (5 bases). V was pared by 3 bases and J by 7 bases, with 17 bases between. Germline values: CDR1 SGDLS, CDR2 YYNGEE. The CDR3 length is 14 residues. CDR3 DNA: TGTGCCAGCAGCGAGTCTCCCGGGGTAGGGGAGCAGTACTTC. It codes for CASSESPGVGEQYF.

The CDR3 region is CASSRTGGSYEQYF. The CDR3 nucleotides read TGTGCCAGCAGCAGGACAGGGGGCTCCTACGAGCAGTACTTC. V and J are TRBV5-6 and TRBJ2-7; 10 bases match TRBD1. The V gene's germline CDR1 is SGHDT and CDR2 YYEEEE. The CDR3 is 14 amino acids. Trimming took 4 bases from V and 0 from J; bases not matched to a gene: 1.

The chain couples TRBV27 to TRBJ1-1; 7 nucleotides agree with TRBD1. Germline trimming cut 6 bases from V and 4 bases from J; bases unmatched to any gene: 8. Per the germline V gene, CDR1 is MNHEY and CDR2 is SMNVEV (reference sequence). The CDR3 contains 14 residues. CDR3: CASSLQGSGTEAFF. As DNA, the CDR3 is TGTGCCAGCAGCCTACAGGGGTCGGGCACTGAAGCTTTCTTT.

This clone was detected once. The V call is TRBV5-1, the J call TRBJ2-1; the D gene is possibly TRBD2 (5 bases). The V gene lost 3 bases and the J gene lost 9 bases, with 22 bases spanning the gap. Per germline, CDR1 SGHRS and CDR2 YFSETQ. This CDR3 spans 16 amino acids. The CDR3 bases are TGCGCCAGCAGCTCCCGATTAATAACCGGGGTTGGTGAGCAGTTCTTC. Translated: CASSSRLITGVGEQFF.

The rearrangement uses TRBV6-5 and TRBJ2-2; 10 nucleotides match TRBD1. J was trimmed by 1 base and V by 6 bases; bases with no gene match: 2. CDR1 and CDR2 (germline): MNHEY, SVGAGI. This CDR3 has 15 amino acids. The CDR3 region is CASRGDRGNTGELFF. The CDR3 nucleotides are TGTGCCAGCAGGGGGGACAGGGGGAACACCGGGGAGCTGTTTTTT.

V gene TRBV10-1 combines with J gene TRBJ2-2; tentatively, D is TRBD2 (6 bases). The V and J ends lost 3 bases and 4 bases respectively, with 30 bases between them. The CDR3 sequence is 21 residues long. Germline CDR1 is WNHNN and CDR2 is SYGVQD (reference sequence). The CDR3 here is CASSDFRWGMGPTGGTGELFF. For the CDR3, the DNA is TGCGCCAGCAGTGATTTTCGTTGGGGTATGGGGCCTACCGGGGGCACCGGGGAGCTGTTTTTT.

In this sample, this clone turned up once. The chain employs TRBV5-1 and TRBJ2-1; the match to TRBD2 covers 8 bases. CDR3 size: 17 residues. Germline values: CDR1 SGHRS, CDR2 YFSETQ. With V trimmed by 4 bases and J by 0 bases, 9 bases remained unmatched. CDR3 protein: CASSPGGFASSYNEQFF. CDR3 DNA: TGCGCCAGCAGCCCGGGGGGGTTCGCCAGCTCCTACAATGAGCAGTTCTTC.

In its sample, this clone was seen once. The gene calls are TRBV19 and TRBJ1-5; D might be TRBD1 (6 bases). CDR3 size: 15 residues. Trimming shortened V by 1 base and J by 0 bases, and 7 bases separated the two germline ends. Per the germline V gene, CDR1 is LNHDA and CDR2 is SQIVND (reference sequence). The DNA of the CDR3 is TGTGCCAGTAGTATAGGAGGGGGTAGCAATCAGCCCCAGCATTTT. Protein: CASSIGGGSNQPQHF. Filled out from reference TRBV19 and TRBJ1-5, the complete variable domain reads DGGITQSPKYLFRKEGQNVTLSCEQNLNHDAMYWYRQDPGQGLRLIYYSQIVNDFQKGDIAEGYSVSREKKESFPLTVTSAQKNPTAFYLCASSIGGGSNQPQHFGDGTRLSIL.

The chain is built from TRBV7-8 and TRBJ2-3; 10 nucleotides agree with TRBD2. This CDR3 is built from 16 residues. Looked up from germline, CDR1 is SGHVS and CDR2 is FQNEAQ. Trimming took 2 bases from V and 11 from J; bases not matched to a gene: 13. In DNA, the CDR3 is TGTGCCAGCAGCTTATGGCTAGCGGGGGCCTCAGGGGGGCAGTATTTT. Translated, it gives CASSLWLAGASGGQYF.

This chain links TRBV27 with TRBJ1-1; D may be TRBD1 (6 bases). The V gene's germline CDR1 is MNHEY and CDR2 SMNVEV (reference sequence). The CDR3 covers 15 residues. V lost 4 bases and J lost 3, with 15 bases in between. For the CDR3, the DNA is TGTGCCAGCAGTTCACCAAAAGGGGGGGACACTGAAGCTTTCTTT. Translation: CASSSPKGGDTEAFF.

The V gene is TRBV27, the J gene TRBJ2-1; the match to TRBD1 covers 10 bases. CDR1 and CDR2 (germline): MNHEY, SMNVEV (reference sequence). V lost 6 bases, J lost 2 bases, and 4 bases stayed unmatched. CDR3 length equals 15 residues. CDR3 residues: CASSYGQGAYNEQFF. DNA of the CDR3: TGTGCCAGCAGCTACGGACAGGGGGCCTACAATGAGCAGTTCTTC.

In this sample, this clone turned up a few times. The chain has TRBV27 and TRBJ2-7, with a weak D call TRBD2 (5 bases). CDR3 size: 14 residues. Trimming left V 4 bases short and J 2 bases short, with 12 bases between. The germline gives CDR1 MNHEY, CDR2 SMNVEV (reference sequence). For the CDR3, the DNA is TGTGCCAGCAGTTCCCGTGGGAGAACCTACGAGCAGTACTTC. Encoded protein: CASSSRGRTYEQYF.

This rearrangement joins TRBV2 to TRBJ2-5, with D possibly being TRBD1 (5 bases). Germline CDR1 and CDR2: SNHLY and FYNNEI. Trimming pared 1 base from V and 3 bases from J, leaving 6 bases between. The CDR3 covers 13 residues. The CDR3 DNA reads TGTGCCAGCAGTGAAGGACAGAAAGAGACCCAGTACTTC. It is translated as CASSEGQKETQYF.

The chain couples TRBV10-2 to TRBJ2-3, with 11 bases that match TRBD2. CDR3 length equals 17 residues. The V segment lost 6 bases and the J segment 5 bases; nucleotides outside the gene matches: 13. The germline V gene encodes CDR1 WSHSY and CDR2 SAAADI. The CDR3: CASSSTPLAGAQDTQYF. The CDR3 DNA sequence: TGCGCCAGCAGCTCGACCCCACTAGCGGGAGCTCAAGATACGCAGTATTTT.

This rearrangement joins TRBV7-9 to TRBJ2-1; D call uncertain. This CDR3 region has 16 residues. Looked up from germline, CDR1 is SEHNR and CDR2 is FQNEAQ (reference sequence). V lost 0 bases to trimming and J lost 0 bases, with 9 bases between them. CDR3 region: CASSLAPGPSYNEQFF. CDR3 bases: TGTGCCAGCAGCTTAGCGCCTGGGCCCTCCTACAATGAGCAGTTCTTC. Full variable domain (remainder filled in from reference TRBV7-9 and TRBJ2-1): DTGVSQNPRHKITKRGQNVTFRCDPISEHNRLYWYRQTLGQGPEFLTYFQNEAQLEKSRLLSDRFSAERPKGSFSTLEIQRTEQGDSAMYLCASSLAPGPSYNEQFFGPGTRLTVL.

This rearrangement joins TRBV19 to TRBJ2-2; TRBD2 matches at 10 bases. The J segment lost 2 bases and the V segment lost 3 bases, leaving 3 bases of the junction unmatched. The CDR3 sequence is 16 residues long. CDR1 is LNHDA and CDR2 is SQIVND in the germline V gene (reference sequence). The CDR3: CASSISGRANTGELFF. As DNA, the CDR3 is TGTGCCAGTAGTATCAGCGGGAGGGCCAACACCGGGGAGCTGTTTTTT. Looking up the rest from reference TRBV19 and TRBJ2-2 gives the full variable domain: DGGITQSPKYLFRKEGQNVTLSCEQNLNHDAMYWYRQDPGQGLRLIYYSQIVNDFQKGDIAEGYSVSREKKESFPLTVTSAQKNPTAFYLCASSISGRANTGELFFGEGSRLTVL.

This chain connects TRBV6-4 to TRBJ2-3, with 10 bases that match TRBD2. V lost 6 bases to trimming and J lost 0 bases; unmatched junction nucleotides: 9. The CDR3 is 17 amino acids. Germline CDR1 reads MRHNA; CDR2 reads SNTAGT. DNA for the CDR3: TGTGCCAGCAGCCCTTGGCCTAGCGGGAGTAGCACAGATACGCAGTATTTT. As protein: CASSPWPSGSSTDTQYF.